A single sample gave rise to the 11 T cell receptor beta chains below, sequenced in a study of cytomegalovirus exposure and HLA in healthy donors. The PCR had 60 Vbeta and 13 Jbeta primers. The assay was immunoSEQ multiplex PCR, and TCRdb's table has in-frame clones only and misses some. Of 95,000 to 150,000 clones in the sample, roughly 80% were seen once. Sequencing was performed on PBMCs. Every receptor here comes from a female donor in good health and CMV-seropositive.

This clone was recorded once. The chain is built from TRBV7-7 and TRBJ2-2; TRBD2 might be the D (6 bases). Deletions cut 11 bases from V and 1 base from J, with 17 bases between. CDR3 length: 15 residues. Per the germline V gene, CDR1 is SSHAT and CDR2 is FNYEAQ (reference sequence). In DNA, the CDR3 is TGTGCCGCCGGGTCGGGGACTCTGAACACCGGGGAGCTGTTTTTT. Translated: CAAGSGTLNTGELFF.

The chain is built from TRBV10-3 and TRBJ1-1; weak D call: TRBD1 (6 bases). Germline CDR1 is ENHRY and CDR2 is SYGVKD. Trimming took off 4 bases at V and 2 bases at J, with 8 bases between the two ends. This CDR3 is 13 amino acids long. The CDR3, as DNA: TGTGCCATCAGTGTAGGGGGTAACACTGAAGCTTTCTTT. This encodes CAISVGGNTEAFF.

V gene TRBV7-3 combines with J gene TRBJ2-3; 9 bases fit TRBD1. CDR3 length: 15 amino acids. CDR1 and CDR2 (germline): SGHTA, FQGTGA. V trimming: 5 bases; J trimming: 2 bases; junction bases outside the gene matches: 5. The CDR3 DNA sequence: TGTGCCAGCAGCCCCGGACAGGGGTACACAGATACGCAGTATTTT. Translated: CASSPGQGYTDTQYF.

The rearrangement joins TRBV28 to TRBJ1-2; no firm D call. V dropped 3 bases and J dropped 4 bases, with 9 bases sitting between them. Per germline, CDR1 MDHEN and CDR2 SYDVKM. The CDR3 has 13 residues. The CDR3 DNA sequence: TGTGCCAGCAGTTTCGGCGGAACCTATGGCTACACCTTC. Amino acids: CASSFGGTYGYTF.

This sequence joins TRBV5-1 and TRBJ2-2; TRBD2 might be the D (5 bases). CDR1 and CDR2 from the germline V gene are SGHRS and YFSETQ. The CDR3 runs 11 residues. The V gene lost 5 bases and the J gene lost 8 bases, with 7 bases spanning the gap. CDR3 region: CASRRGGELFF. For the CDR3, the DNA is TGCGCCAGCAGACGAGGGGGGGAGCTGTTTTTT.

Only one count was recorded for this clone. This chain connects TRBV29-1 to TRBJ2-1, with 10 bases fitting TRBD1. The CDR3 loop spans 11 amino acids. Germline V gives CDR1 SQVTM, CDR2 ANQGSEA. V trimming: 6 bases; J trimming: 12 bases; junction bases outside the gene matches: 5. For the CDR3, the DNA is TGCAGCGTCGGGACAGGGGAAGTGCAGTTCTTC. It specifies CSVGTGEVQFF.

The chain recombines TRBV5-4 with TRBJ2-6; TRBD1 is a possible D gene (5 bases). The length of the CDR3 is 15 residues. CDR1 and CDR2 (germline): SGHNT, YYREEE (reference sequence). The ends were cut back, 7 bases at V and 1 base at J, with 12 bases in the middle. DNA for the CDR3: TGTGCCAGCGGCCCCCAGGGATCTGGGGCCAACGTCCTGACTTTC. The encoded protein is CASGPQGSGANVLTF.

This chain links TRBV11-2 with TRBJ1-1; 7 bases match TRBD1. This CDR3 region has 15 residues. The germline V gene encodes CDR1 SGHAT and CDR2 FQNNGV. The V segment lost 3 bases and the J segment 4 bases; nucleotides outside the gene matches: 8. CDR3: CASSFRLQGSTEAFF. DNA of the CDR3: TGTGCCAGCAGCTTTAGGTTACAGGGGAGCACTGAAGCTTTCTTT. Full variable domain (outside the CDR3, taken from reference TRBV11-2 and TRBJ1-1): EAGVAQSPRYKIIEKRQSVAFWCNPISGHATLYWYQQILGQGPKLLIQFQNNGVVDDSQLPKDRFSAERLKGVDSTLKIQPAKLEDSAVYLCASSFRLQGSTEAFFGQGTRLTVV.

This CDR3 reads CASSGTGRNSPLHF. The DNA of the CDR3 is TGTGCCAGCAGCGGGACAGGGCGTAATTCACCCCTCCACTTT. This sequence joins TRBV5-4 and TRBJ1-6; 9 bases agree with TRBD1. Germline CDR1 is SGHNT and CDR2 is YYREEE (reference sequence). The CDR3 sequence is 14 residues long. V shed 4 bases, J shed 6 bases, and the junction held 2 bases outside the gene matches.

The rearrangement joins TRBV28 to TRBJ1-4; 7 bases are shared with TRBD1. The germline V gene encodes CDR1 MDHEN and CDR2 SYDVKM. J gave up 7 bases and V 6 bases, and 5 bases lay outside the gene matches. CDR3 length equals 13 residues. The CDR3: CASSQDRAEKLFF. CDR3 DNA sequence: TGTGCCAGCAGCCAAGACAGGGCTGAAAAACTGTTTTTT.

This chain connects TRBV6-5 to TRBJ1-5; tentatively, D is TRBD1 (6 bases). Germline loops: CDR1 MNHEY, CDR2 SVGAGI. CDR3 length: 15 amino acids. Trimming cost V 8 bases and J 1 base, with 15 bases left between them. The CDR3 DNA is TGTGCCAGCTCGAGGGGGGGCGGGAGCAATCAGCCCCAGCATTTT. Translation gives CASSRGGGSNQPQHF.